This TCR beta chain came from a study of blood T cell repertoires in COVID-19. In the study overall: The United States, Italy and Spain supplied acute and convalescent COVID-19 samples. In each case, the material was cDNA or gDNA derived from T cells, B-cell-depleted T cells, or PBMCs.

V shed 7 bases, J shed 10 bases, and the junction held 13 bases outside the gene matches. Germline loops: CDR1 MNHEY, CDR2 SVGAGI. This CDR3 has 14 amino acids. In the authors' workflow: Researchers report that nucleated cell counts were estimated from reference gene primer amplification. Only in-frame clones appear in the TCRdb table, and some are missing; sequencing was by immunoSEQ multiplex PCR. That table furnishes V, J and clone size, whereas the DNA furnished D and trimming. The sample consists of 350,000 to 500,000 clones, around 90% of them appearing once. Seattle patients were enrolled while actively infected and followed longitudinally.

This receptor was identified in a man aged 18 to 30 with COVID-19, enrolled during active disease. The sequenced sample was peripheral blood. The chain uses TRBV6-5 and TRBJ2-1; 7 bases line up with TRBD2. In nucleotides, the CDR3 is TGTGCCAGCATGGAGCTAGCGGCTTTGAGGGAGCAGTTCTTC. Translated: CASMELAALREQFF.